The 19 T cell receptor beta chains below were found in one sample sequenced in a study of T cells after yellow fever vaccination. TCRdb recomputed calls from the 5' RACE reads with MiXCR, one row per CDR3 protein. The top ten clones hold about 0.51% of a sample with 200,000 to 300,000 distinct CDR3 sequences, 10% to 15% of them seen once. Material: CD4+ T cells sorted from PBMCs, obtained 45 days after the yellow fever booster vaccination. The receptors come from a young man who received the YFV17D yellow fever vaccine.

This clonotype was seen only a few times. The chain combines TRBV20-1 with TRBJ2-7; D unresolved. CDR3 length: 11 residues. CDR1 is DFQATT, CDR2 SNEGSKA, per germline (reference sequence). V dropped 7 bases and J dropped 5 bases, with 12 bases sitting between them. The CDR3 reads CSVVAFDEQYF. The CDR3 DNA reads TGCAGTGTAGTGGCATTCGACGAGCAGTACTTC.

In its sample, this clonotype was seen once. The V and J genes are TRBV20-1 and TRBJ2-5; D is undetermined. Germline V gene sequence: CDR1 DFQATT, CDR2 SNEGSKA (reference sequence). The CDR3 consists of 13 residues. V was clipped by 6 bases and J by 5 bases, with 16 bases between them. CDR3: CSANNDPPETQYF. In DNA, the CDR3 is TGCAGTGCAAACAATGATCCCCCGGAGACCCAGTACTTC.

The table lists this clonotype with many counts. The chain is built from TRBV20-1 and TRBJ2-1; D call uncertain. V dropped 3 bases and J dropped 6 bases, with 12 bases sitting between them. The CDR3 spans 13 residues. Germline values: CDR1 DFQATT, CDR2 SNEGSKA (reference sequence). DNA for the CDR3: TGCAGTGCTAGCCGGGTCTTGGGCAATGAGCAGTTCTTC. Protein: CSASRVLGNEQFF.

The chain is built from TRBV7-7 and TRBJ2-2; tentative D call: TRBD2 (5 bases). Germline V gene sequence: CDR1 SSHAT, CDR2 FNYEAQ (reference sequence). The CDR3 sequence is 15 residues long. The ends were cut back, 1 base at V and 4 bases at J, with 10 bases in the middle. CDR3 protein: CASSLGTYSTGELFF. The CDR3 region has the DNA TGTGCCAGCAGCTTAGGGACTTACAGCACCGGGGAGCTGTTTTTT.

This clonotype was observed at least ten times. The chain carries TRBV4-2 and TRBJ2-1; TRBD2 aligns across 11 bases. Germline values: CDR1 LGHNA, CDR2 YNFKEQ. V was pared by 6 bases and J by 4 bases, with 8 bases of the junction left unmatched. CDR3 length equals 16 residues. The CDR3 bases are TGTGCCAGCAGTCGAACCGGGACTAGCGGTTACAATGAGCAGTTCTTC. Protein: CASSRTGTSGYNEQFF.

This chain joins TRBV29-1 and TRBJ2-1; 14 bases fit TRBD2. V shed 7 bases and J 8 bases; nucleotides not matched to a gene: 10. The CDR3 has 15 amino acids. The V gene's germline CDR1 is SQVTM and CDR2 ANQGSEA. CDR3 amino acids: CSAEGLAGGGDEQFF. The CDR3 DNA follows: TGCAGCGCCGAAGGACTAGCGGGGGGCGGCGATGAGCAGTTCTTC.

V is TRBV5-1 and J is TRBJ2-5; the match to TRBD2 covers 10 bases. The trim removed 3 bases at V and 3 bases at J, leaving 8 bases unmatched. The germline V gene has CDR1 SGHRS and CDR2 YFSETQ. The CDR3 consists of 16 residues. The DNA of the CDR3 is TGCGCCAGCAGCTGGTTAATAGCGGGAGGTAAAGAGACCCAGTACTTC. Translation: CASSWLIAGGKETQYF.

The chain combines TRBV20-1 with TRBJ2-5; possible D gene TRBD2, 5 bases. This CDR3 has 15 amino acids. Deletions cut 3 bases from V and 2 bases from J, with 16 bases between. From germline, CDR1 is DFQATT and CDR2 SNEGSKA (reference sequence). The CDR3 spells CSARAESGNQETQYF. The CDR3 bases are TGCAGTGCTAGGGCCGAATCGGGGAATCAAGAGACCCAGTACTTC.

The chain uses TRBV20-1 and TRBJ2-1, with D perhaps given as TRBD1 or TRBD2 (5 bases each). CDR1 and CDR2 from the germline V gene are DFQATT and SNEGSKA (reference sequence). V was shortened by 5 bases and J by 4 bases, with 12 bases between the two germline ends. This CDR3 contains 13 residues. This CDR3 reads CSAFRGEYNEQFF. The DNA of the CDR3 is TGCAGTGCTTTTAGAGGGGAATACAATGAGCAGTTCTTC.

This rearrangement joins TRBV5-1 to TRBJ2-5; possibly TRBD1 for D (5 bases). Deletions cut 3 bases from V and 5 bases from J, with 17 bases between. The CDR3 spans 15 residues. CDR1 SGHRS and CDR2 YFSETQ come from the germline V gene. CDR3 in DNA: TGCGCCAGCAGCTCCCGACCAAACCCAGGGGAGACCCAGTACTTC. Translated, it gives CASSSRPNPGETQYF.

This chain joins TRBV11-2 and TRBJ1-3; no reliable D call. Germline V gives CDR1 SGHAT, CDR2 FQNNGV. This CDR3 contains 16 residues. V shed 3 bases and J shed 0 bases, with 12 bases lying between them. The CDR3 DNA sequence: TGTGCCAGCAGCTTGGCGACAAGCCACTCTGGAAACACCATATATTTT. Translated, it gives CASSLATSHSGNTIYF.

The chain is built from TRBV20-1 and TRBJ1-2; D may be TRBD1 (5 bases). V was clipped by 2 bases and J by 8 bases, with 9 bases between them. CDR1 and CDR2 (germline): DFQATT, SNEGSKA (reference sequence). CDR3 length: 11 residues. CDR3 coding DNA: TGCAGTGCTAGATTAGAGGGGGGCTACACCTTC. Translation gives CSARLEGGYTF.

The CDR3 DNA reads TGTGCCAGCACCTCCATGGGGCGGAACACTGAAGCTTTCTTT. Translated: CASTSMGRNTEAFF. The genes are TRBV5-6 and TRBJ1-1; maybe TRBD1 (5 bases). The CDR3 extends over 14 amino acids. Germline V gene data show CDR1 as SGHDT and CDR2 as YYEEEE. V lost 6 bases and J lost 1, with 13 bases in between.

This clonotype was detected only a few times. The chain joins TRBV20-1 to TRBJ1-5, with D tentatively TRBD1 (5 bases). The CDR3 covers 14 residues. Trimming stripped 0 bases from V and 4 bases from J, with 10 bases between. Looked up from germline, CDR1 is DFQATT and CDR2 is SNEGSKA (reference sequence). The CDR3 DNA reads TGCAGTGCTAGAGACGGGACGGTGAATCAGCCCCAGCATTTT. Its protein product is CSARDGTVNQPQHF.

The chain joins TRBV7-2 to TRBJ2-3; TRBD1 agrees at 9 bases. From germline, CDR1 is SGHTA and CDR2 FQGNSA. The CDR3 is 14 amino acids. The junction had 4 bases not matched to a gene; V was cut back by 4 bases and J by 5 bases. The CDR3 loop reads CASSWDREIDTQYF. The CDR3 DNA is TGTGCCAGCAGCTGGGACAGGGAAATAGATACGCAGTATTTT. The whole variable domain, remainder taken from reference TRBV7-2 and TRBJ2-3, is GAGVSQSPSNKVTEKGKDVELRCDPISGHTALYWYRQSLGQGLEFLIYFQGNSAPDKSGLPSDRFSAERTGGSVSTLTIQRTQQEDSAVYLCASSWDREIDTQYFGPGTRLTVL.

The rearrangement joins TRBV6-2 or TRBV6-3 to TRBJ1-5; no clear D. Germline CDR1 MNHEY, CDR2 SVGEGT. The CDR3 is 15 residues long. Trimming took off 4 bases at V and 7 bases at J, with 17 bases between the two ends. The CDR3 protein is CASSFSPGLSQPQHF. CDR3 DNA sequence: TGTGCCAGCAGTTTTAGTCCGGGTTTATCACAGCCCCAGCATTTT.

The chain joins TRBV7-8 to TRBJ2-7, with 9 positions matching TRBD1. Per germline, CDR1 SGHVS and CDR2 FQNEAQ. The CDR3 extends over 15 amino acids. V trimming: 3 bases; J trimming: 4 bases; junction bases outside the gene matches: 7. The CDR3 sequence is CASSLWTGARYEQYF. The CDR3 region has the DNA TGTGCCAGCAGCTTGTGGACAGGGGCTCGGTACGAGCAGTACTTC.

This clonotype has just a few counts. The chain links TRBV5-1 to TRBJ2-1; 7 bases fit TRBD2. The CDR3 length is 17 residues. J gave up 1 base and V 0 bases, and 7 bases lay outside the gene matches. Germline CDR1 is SGHRS and CDR2 is YFSETQ. The CDR3 region is CASSLGSGGSSYNEQFF. The CDR3, as DNA: TGCGCCAGCAGCTTGGGTTCGGGAGGATCTTCCTACAATGAGCAGTTCTTC.

This chain joins TRBV29-1 and TRBJ1-1, with unresolved D. The CDR3 sequence is 13 residues long. With 6 bases removed from V and 4 bases from J, the gap between germline ends came to 15 bases. Germline assignment: CDR1 SQVTM and CDR2 ANQGSEA. CDR3 residues: CSVLGRVGTEAFF. Written as DNA, the CDR3 is TGCAGCGTCCTGGGTCGGGTAGGCACTGAAGCTTTCTTT.